This TCR beta chain was found in a study of blood T cell repertoires in COVID-19. Profiled with immunoSEQ multiplex PCR; TCRdb holds only in-frame clones, not every one. Counted here are about 110,000 clones, about four fifths occurring once; the ten biggest clones make up 15% to 19%. This CDR3 is built from 12 residues. Germline loops: CDR1 MGHDK, CDR2 SYGVNS. The ends were cut back, 7 bases at V and 4 bases at J, with 7 bases in the middle. This clone was found a few times. This TCR came from a woman of 80 years or more with acute or convalescent COVID-19. The sequencing input was peripheral blood. V usage is TRBV25-1 and J usage is TRBJ2-2; possible D gene TRBD1, 5 bases. Written as DNA, the CDR3 is TGTGCCAGCACTAGGGGCACCGGGGAGCTGTTTTTT. It codes for CASTRGTGELFF.